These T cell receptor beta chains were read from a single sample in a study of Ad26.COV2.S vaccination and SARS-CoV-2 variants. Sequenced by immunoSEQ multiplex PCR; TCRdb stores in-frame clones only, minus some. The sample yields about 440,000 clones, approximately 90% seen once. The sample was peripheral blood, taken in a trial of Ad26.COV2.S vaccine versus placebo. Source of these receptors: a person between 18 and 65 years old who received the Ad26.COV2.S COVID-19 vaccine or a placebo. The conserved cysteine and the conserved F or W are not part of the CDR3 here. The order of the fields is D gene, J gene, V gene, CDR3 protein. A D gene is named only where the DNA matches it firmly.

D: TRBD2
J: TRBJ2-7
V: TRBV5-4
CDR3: ASSLFYGTSGNYEQY

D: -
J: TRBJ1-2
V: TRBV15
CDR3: ATSRDLGAQGYT

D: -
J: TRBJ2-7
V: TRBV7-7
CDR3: ASSLEQGPSYEQY

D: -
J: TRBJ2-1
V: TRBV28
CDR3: ASSQRTASFYNEQF

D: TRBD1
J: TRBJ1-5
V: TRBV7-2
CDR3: ASSPSPGVPGGQPQH

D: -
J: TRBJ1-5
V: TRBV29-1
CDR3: SVAGRGEKGVRNQPQH

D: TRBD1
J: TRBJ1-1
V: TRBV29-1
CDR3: SVEDRVNHEAF

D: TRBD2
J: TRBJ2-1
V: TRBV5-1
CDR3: ASSWGWGGSHNEQF

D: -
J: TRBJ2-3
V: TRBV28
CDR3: ASSRGSTDTQY

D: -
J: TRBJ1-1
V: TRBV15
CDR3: ATSRVTGGTTEAF

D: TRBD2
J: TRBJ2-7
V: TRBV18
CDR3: ASSPREGEQY

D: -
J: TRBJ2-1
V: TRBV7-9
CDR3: ASSGSSYNEQF

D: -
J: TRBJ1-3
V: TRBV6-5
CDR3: ASSYSKGGNTIY